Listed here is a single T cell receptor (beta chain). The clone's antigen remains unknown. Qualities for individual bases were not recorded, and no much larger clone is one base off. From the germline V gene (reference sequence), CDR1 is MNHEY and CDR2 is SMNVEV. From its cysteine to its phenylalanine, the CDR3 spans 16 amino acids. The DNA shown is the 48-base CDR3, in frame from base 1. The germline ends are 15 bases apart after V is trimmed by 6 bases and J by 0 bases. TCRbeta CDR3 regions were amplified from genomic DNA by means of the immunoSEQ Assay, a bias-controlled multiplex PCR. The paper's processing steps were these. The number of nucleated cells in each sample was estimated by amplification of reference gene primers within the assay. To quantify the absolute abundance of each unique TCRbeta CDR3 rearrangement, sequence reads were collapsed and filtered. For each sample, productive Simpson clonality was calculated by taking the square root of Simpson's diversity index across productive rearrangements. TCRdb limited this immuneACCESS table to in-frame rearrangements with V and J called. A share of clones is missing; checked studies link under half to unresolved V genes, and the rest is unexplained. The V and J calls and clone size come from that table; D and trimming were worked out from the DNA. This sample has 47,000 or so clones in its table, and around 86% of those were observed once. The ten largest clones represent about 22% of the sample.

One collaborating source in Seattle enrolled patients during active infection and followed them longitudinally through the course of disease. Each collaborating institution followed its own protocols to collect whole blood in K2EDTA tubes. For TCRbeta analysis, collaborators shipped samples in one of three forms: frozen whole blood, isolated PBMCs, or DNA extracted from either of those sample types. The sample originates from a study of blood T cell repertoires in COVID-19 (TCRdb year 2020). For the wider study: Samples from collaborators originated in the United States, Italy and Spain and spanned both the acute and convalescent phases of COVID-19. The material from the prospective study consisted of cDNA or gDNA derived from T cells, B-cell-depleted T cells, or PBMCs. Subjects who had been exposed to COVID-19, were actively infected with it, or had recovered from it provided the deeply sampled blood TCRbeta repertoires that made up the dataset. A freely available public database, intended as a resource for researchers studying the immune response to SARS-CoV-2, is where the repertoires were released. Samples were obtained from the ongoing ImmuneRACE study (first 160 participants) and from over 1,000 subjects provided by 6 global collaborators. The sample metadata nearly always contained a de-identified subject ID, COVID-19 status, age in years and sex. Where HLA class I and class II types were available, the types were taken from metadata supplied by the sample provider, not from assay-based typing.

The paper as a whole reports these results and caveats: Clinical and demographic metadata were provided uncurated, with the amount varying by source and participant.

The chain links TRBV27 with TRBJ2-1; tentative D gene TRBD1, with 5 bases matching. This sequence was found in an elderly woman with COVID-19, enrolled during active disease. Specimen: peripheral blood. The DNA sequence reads TGTGCCAGCAGGCCCAGACAGTTGAGCTCCTACAATGAGCAGTTCTTC. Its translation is CASRPRQLSSYNEQFF.